This record covers a single T cell receptor beta chain. What it recognizes is unknown. TCRdb itself ran the RACE reads through MiXCR, one entry per CDR3 protein. The data show 85,000 to 100,000 distinct CDR3 sequences, less than 35% seen once. The data belong to a study of human T cells and chemical hapten exposure. Study in general: Minor volume differences among pooled libraries chiefly drove per-sample TCR yield variation.

Germline V gives CDR1 MNHEY, CDR2 SMNVEV (reference sequence). Trimming took 4 bases from V and 1 from J; bases not matched to a gene: 6. CDR3 length: 15 amino acids. Time point meaning: patch test 3, about 24 weeks after DPC sensitization. The treatment here: therapeutic diphenylcyclopropenone sensitization with weekly scalp DPC. Only after blood had been drawn was each patch test applied. Overall study results and limits: Alopecia was present in the donors, so their immune response may differ from healthy people's.

The clonotype originates from a man aged 35-49 years with alopecia areata. Some clones in this sample may be carry-over from other donors' samples. Sequencing used whole blood, obtained in connection with sensitization to the hapten diphenylcyclopropenone (DPC). This chain connects TRBV27 to TRBJ2-5, with 7 bases lining up with TRBD2. CDR3 nucleotide sequence: TGTGCCAGCAGTTCTACTAGCGACCTCCAAGAGACCCAGTACTTC. Translated: CASSSTSDLQETQYF.